This T cell receptor (beta chain) appears in the sequencing data of a study (dated by TCRdb to the mid-2010s). For the study in its entirety: Whether tumor-infiltrating Tregs in breast cancer are recruited from blood Tregs or converted in situ from other CD4+ T cell subsets was tested.

Full-length TCR variable regions were amplified by 5' RACE PCR with constant-region reverse primers, followed by semi-nested PCR with Nested Universal Primer A. Using the ReliaPrep RNA Cell Miniprep System, total RNA was extracted, and the SMARTer RACE 5'/3' Kit was then used to reverse transcribe the RNA into 5'RACE-ready cDNA. An Illumina MiSeq was used to sequence the full-length TCR alpha and beta libraries, which had been barcoded with multiplex adaptors. In the paper's pipeline: For each of nine subset-tissue groups, sequencing data from the five patients were combined, and the groups were compared by unsupervised clustering of TCR gene usage. The Morisita-Horn index was used to calculate repertoire similarity, with shared sequences weighted by how much each contributed to each repertoire. Through fastp at Q25 and MiXCR, TCRdb rebuilt clones from the public reads, retaining in-frame beta chains. All rows with the same CDR3 protein become a single entry with the most common DNA and genes. The V and J calls were determined by TCRdb, not by the authors. For this sample there are about 57,000 distinct CDR3 sequences; around 26% appear just once. The top ten clonotypes cover approximately 3% of the sample.

Results the study describes overall, beyond this receptor: The validation in the larger cohort was limited to a single TCR beta V-J rearrangement instead of whole repertoires. In terms of TCR gene usage, tumor memory CD4+ T cells clustered together with blood and lymph node memory CD4+ cells, as well as with lymph node naive CD4+ cells. Tumor-infiltrating Treg TCR alpha and beta sequences overlapped most with tumor naive CD4+ T cells, then with blood naive CD4+ T cells.

To note about this clonotype: What this receptor recognizes is not known. Base qualities are not recorded, but no much larger clone differs from it by a single base.

Memory CD4+ T cells were isolated as CD4+CD45RO+CD25- cells. Tregs, naive and memory CD4+ T cells from tumor, blood and ipsilateral draining lymph nodes of a handful of breast cancer patients underwent full-length TCR alpha and beta sequencing. Tumor tissue, along with lymph nodes from ipsilateral axillary dissection, was perfused with PBS, minced, and then digested using collagenase I and hyaluronidase. A purity exceeding 90% was confirmed by FACS for the sorted cell populations. V drops 3 bases and J drops 1 base, leaving 15 bases in between. The CDR3 numbers 16 residues from cysteine through phenylalanine. Of all the DNA, just the CDR3 is kept, 48 bases in frame from base 1. From the germline V gene (reference sequence), CDR1 is SEHNR and CDR2 is FQNEAQ.

The sample consisted of tumor-infiltrating memory CD4+ T cells sorted from the breast tumor. Explained via the paper, the cell subset or site label denotes: memory CD4+ T cells, CD4+CD45RO+CD25-. Rearrangement joined TRBV7-9 to TRBJ1-1; a tentative D match to TRBD1 spans 5 bases. The clonotype originates from a female donor with breast cancer. Here is the DNA: TGTGCCAGCAGCTTTTCGACAGCGGAGTGGAACACTGAAGCTTTCTTT. This codes for CASSFSTAEWNTEAFF.